These 25 T cell receptor beta chains originate from one sample sequenced in a study of T-cell memory formation after mild COVID-19. TCRdb re-analysed the 5' RACE reads in MiXCR, keeping a single row per CDR3 protein. The sample lists roughly 280,000 distinct CDR3 sequences; 15% to 20% were seen once. The sequenced material came from PBMCs or a T cell subset sorted from them (not recorded which). These receptor sequences come from a man between 18 and 35 years old who had mild COVID-19 (a few samples of this study predate the infection). Cell type and time point are not known.

Here the CDR3 reads CASTRQSNSPLHF. The CDR3 DNA is TGTGCCAGTACGCGGCAGTCCAATTCACCCCTCCACTTT. The chain combines TRBV19 with TRBJ1-6; D is unresolved. V shed 7 bases and J shed 7 bases, with 11 bases lying between them. From germline, CDR1 is LNHDA and CDR2 SQIVND (reference sequence). The CDR3 runs to 13 residues.

This clonotype was detected ten times or more. This chain uses TRBV6-2 or TRBV6-3 with TRBJ2-7, with D hard to call. The CDR3 is 12 residues long. CDR1 and CDR2 from the germline V gene are MNHEY and SVGEGT. V lost 6 bases to trimming and J lost 0 bases, with 6 bases between them. The CDR3 sequence is CASSQSSYEQYF. Here the CDR3 DNA reads TGTGCCAGCAGCCAGAGCTCCTACGAGCAGTACTTC.

The genes are TRBV12-3 or TRBV12-4 and TRBJ1-5; tentative D call: TRBD1 (5 bases). This CDR3 comprises 12 residues. V was shortened by 5 bases and J by 6 bases, with 8 bases between the two germline ends. CDR3 loop: CASSRGVQPQHF. CDR3 coding DNA: TGTGCCAGCAGTAGGGGCGTTCAGCCCCAGCATTTT.

The V and J genes are TRBV10-3 and TRBJ2-5, with D maybe TRBD2 (7 bases). CDR3 length equals 13 residues. The V gene lost 8 bases and the J gene lost 7 bases, with 17 bases spanning the gap. The germline gives CDR1 ENHRY, CDR2 SYGVKD. The CDR3 reads CAIAPGGGGTQYF. The CDR3 DNA reads as TGTGCCATCGCGCCGGGGGGCGGCGGGACCCAGTACTTC.

This clonotype was picked up many times. The chain couples TRBV5-1 to TRBJ2-7; TRBD2 might be the D (6 bases). CDR1 SGHRS and CDR2 YFSETQ come from the germline V gene. The CDR3 covers 14 residues. V shed 6 bases and J shed 5 bases, with 18 bases lying between them. The CDR3 region is CASIPPRRGHEQYV. CDR3 coding DNA: TGCGCCAGCATACCCCCCCGGAGGGGCCACGAGCAGTACGTC.

This clonotype came up many times. The gene calls are TRBV6-5 and TRBJ2-7; D call uncertain. Trimming cost V 4 bases and J 6 bases, with 13 bases left between them. Germline loops: CDR1 MNHEY, CDR2 SVGAGI. The length of the CDR3 is 13 residues. The CDR3 coding sequence is TGTGCCAGCAGTTCCTTTCCCCGCAGCGAGCAGTACGTC. Protein: CASSSFPRSEQYV.

The rearrangement uses TRBV4-1 and TRBJ2-2; 9 bases align to TRBD1. After removal of 6 bases from V and 5 bases from J, the junction contained 4 bases not matched to a gene. Germline V gene lookup returns CDR1 MGHRA and CDR2 YSYEKL. This CDR3 contains 14 residues. The CDR3 loop reads CASRGQGVTGELFF. The CDR3 bases are TGCGCCAGCAGGGGACAGGGAGTTACCGGGGAGCTGTTTTTT.

J is TRBJ1-1 and V is TRBV12-3 or TRBV12-4; D unresolved. Trimming took 5 bases from V and 5 from J, leaving 12 bases between them. The CDR3 sequence is 13 residues long. CDR3 bases: TGTGCCAGCAGTCGTGCTTCTGGGACTGAAGCTTTCTTT. Its translation is CASSRASGTEAFF.

The chain has TRBV19 and TRBJ2-1; TRBD1 or TRBD2 may be the D gene (6 bases each). The germline CDR1 and CDR2 sequences are LNHDA and SQIVND (reference sequence). Trimming removed 6 bases at V and 7 bases at J, with 10 bases between. The CDR3 spans 12 residues. The CDR3: CASSRGPNEQFF. Here the CDR3 DNA reads TGTGCCAGTAGCCGGGGGCCAAATGAGCAGTTCTTC.

This clonotype has a handful of counts. V and J are TRBV12-3 or TRBV12-4 and TRBJ2-6; D is perhaps TRBD2 (6 bases). V lost 7 bases, J lost 1 base, and 11 bases lay in between. The CDR3 has 15 residues. CDR3 sequence: CASTPGESGANVLTF. CDR3 nucleotides: TGTGCCAGCACCCCGGGGGAGTCTGGGGCCAACGTCCTGACTTTC.

J is TRBJ1-4 and V is TRBV6-1; D uncertain. The germline V gene encodes CDR1 MNHNS and CDR2 SASEGT. The CDR3 has 14 amino acids. V was trimmed by 6 bases and J by 0 bases, leaving 8 bases between them. CDR3 nucleotide sequence: TGTGCCAGCAGCAAGAGGGCAACTAATGAAAAACTGTTTTTT. Translation gives CASSKRATNEKLFF.

This rearrangement joins TRBV7-9 to TRBJ2-5, with a possible D match to TRBD2 (5 bases). The CDR3 is 14 amino acids. Per germline, CDR1 SEHNR and CDR2 FQNEAQ (reference sequence). V lost 4 bases and J lost 4, with 13 bases in between. The CDR3 protein is CASSSLTRGETQYF. The CDR3 DNA sequence: TGTGCCAGCAGCTCCTTGACTCGGGGAGAGACCCAGTACTTC.

The sample holds a few counts of this clonotype. V is TRBV7-9 and J is TRBJ1-2; weak D call: TRBD1 (5 bases). The CDR3 consists of 12 residues. Trimming stripped 8 bases from V and 3 bases from J, with 10 bases between. From germline, CDR1 is SEHNR and CDR2 FQNEAQ (reference sequence). This CDR3 reads CASGGEDYGYTF. As DNA, the CDR3 is TGTGCCAGCGGGGGGGAAGACTATGGCTACACCTTC.

This chain connects TRBV7-8 to TRBJ2-2; D is possibly TRBD1 (5 bases). Trimming shortened V by 6 bases and J by 1 base, and 9 bases separated the two germline ends. Germline CDR1 and CDR2: SGHVS and FQNEAQ. CDR3 length: 14 amino acids. Here the CDR3 DNA reads TGTGCCAGCAGATCCCAGGGGAACACCGGGGAGCTGTTTTTT. Amino acid sequence: CASRSQGNTGELFF.

The rearrangement joins TRBV4-3 to TRBJ2-1, with 7 positions matching TRBD2. The CDR3 extends over 13 amino acids. V dropped 4 bases and J dropped 8; count of bases not matched to a gene: 5. Germline V gene sequence: CDR1 LGHNA, CDR2 YSLEER. For the CDR3, the DNA is TGCGCCAGCAGCCTGGGGGGGAGGGATGAGCAGTTCTTC. Its translation is CASSLGGRDEQFF.

This clonotype was seen a few times. This CDR3 reads CASSEPGLAKNIQYF. The CDR3 bases are TGTGCCAGCAGTGAACCCGGACTAGCCAAAAACATTCAGTACTTC. V gene TRBV25-1 combines with J gene TRBJ2-4; D is perhaps TRBD2 (5 bases). CDR1 is MGHDK and CDR2 is SYGVNS in the germline V gene. V was cut by 2 bases and J by 0 bases, with 8 bases left in between. This CDR3 has 15 amino acids.

The chain uses TRBV27 and TRBJ1-6; D is undetermined. Trimming stripped 2 bases from V and 7 bases from J, with 9 bases between. The germline CDR1 and CDR2 sequences are MNHEY and SMNVEV (reference sequence). This CDR3 comprises 14 residues. In nucleotides, the CDR3 is TGTGCCAGCAGTTTACTGGGCGGCAATTCACCCCTCCACTTT. Translated, it gives CASSLLGGNSPLHF.

There are a few counts of this clonotype. The chain uses TRBV6-5 and TRBJ2-1; 8 nucleotides align to TRBD2. V shed 6 bases and J 0 bases; nucleotides not matched to a gene: 13. The CDR3 consists of 18 residues. CDR1 is MNHEY and CDR2 is SVGAGI in the germline V gene. CDR3 residues: CASSPGGSGESSYNEQFF. DNA of the CDR3: TGTGCCAGCAGCCCGGGGGGGAGCGGGGAGAGCTCCTACAATGAGCAGTTCTTC.

The genes are TRBV7-6 and TRBJ2-5, with 7 bases identical to TRBD2. The CDR3 runs to 12 residues. Germline assignment: CDR1 SGHVS and CDR2 FNYEAQ. V gave up 5 bases and J gave up 10 bases; unmatched junction bases: 7. In DNA, the CDR3 is TGTGCCAGCAGCCCGGGAGGAAGGGGCCAGTACTTC. As protein: CASSPGGRGQYF.

This clonotype has a handful of counts. The CDR3 DNA is TGCGCCAGCAGCTTGGAGGCGGAGGACAATGAGCAGTTCTTC. This codes for CASSLEAEDNEQFF. This chain links TRBV5-1 with TRBJ2-1, with a tentative D call TRBD2 (5 bases). The V gene lost 0 bases and the J gene lost 5 bases, with 9 bases spanning the gap. The CDR3 spans 14 residues. In germline, CDR1 is SGHRS, CDR2 YFSETQ.

The sample holds many counts of this clonotype. This chain joins TRBV12-3 or TRBV12-4 and TRBJ2-3; D gene ambiguous. Trimming pared 4 bases from V and 5 bases from J, leaving 16 bases between. The CDR3 totals 15 residues. CDR3 loop: CASSSTAQGRDTQYF. CDR3 DNA: TGTGCCAGCAGTTCTACAGCCCAAGGCAGAGATACGCAGTATTTT.

This clonotype turned up a few times. The chain has TRBV7-2 and TRBJ2-7; D unresolved. This CDR3 contains 13 residues. Germline CDR1 SGHTA, CDR2 FQGNSA. Trimming shortened V by 1 base and J by 6 bases, and 10 bases separated the two germline ends. DNA of the CDR3: TGTGCCAGCAGCTTAGGCATAAGTACCGAGCAGTACGTC. Translated, it gives CASSLGISTEQYV.

This clonotype was seen only a few times. The genes are TRBV5-1 and TRBJ2-3, with 7 bases lining up with TRBD1. Losses at the gene ends were 4 bases for V and 0 bases for J; bases not matched to a gene: 8. The germline V gene encodes CDR1 SGHRS and CDR2 YFSETQ. The CDR3 sequence is 16 residues long. The CDR3 bases are TGCGCCAGCAGCGGGACAGCGCCGGCTAGCACAGATACGCAGTATTTT. Encoded protein: CASSGTAPASTDTQYF.

The genes are TRBV10-3 and TRBJ1-1; D is uncertain. V gave up 0 bases and J gave up 0 bases, with 8 bases separating them. This CDR3 spans 15 amino acids. The germline V gene encodes CDR1 ENHRY and CDR2 SYGVKD. CDR3 region: CAISESVVMNTEAFF. The DNA of the CDR3 is TGTGCCATCAGTGAGTCAGTCGTAATGAACACTGAAGCTTTCTTT.

The chain links TRBV19 to TRBJ2-7; D gene ambiguous. The CDR3 has 11 residues. Germline CDR1 and CDR2: LNHDA and SQIVND (reference sequence). Trimming stripped 7 bases from V and 4 bases from J, with 8 bases between. CDR3 in DNA: TGTGCCAGTACCAATGGATACGAGCAGTACGTC. Translation: CASTNGYEQYV.